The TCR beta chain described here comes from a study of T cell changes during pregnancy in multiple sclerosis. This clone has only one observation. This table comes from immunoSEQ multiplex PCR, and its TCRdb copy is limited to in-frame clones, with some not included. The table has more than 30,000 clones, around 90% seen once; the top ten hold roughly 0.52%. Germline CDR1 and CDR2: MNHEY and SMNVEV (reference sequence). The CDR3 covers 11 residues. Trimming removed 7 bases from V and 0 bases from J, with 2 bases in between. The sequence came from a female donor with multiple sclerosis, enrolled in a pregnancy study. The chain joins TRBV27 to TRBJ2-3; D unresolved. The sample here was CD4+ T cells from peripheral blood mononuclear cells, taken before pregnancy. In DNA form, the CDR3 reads TGTGCCAGCACTAGCACAGATACGCAGTATTTT. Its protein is CASTSTDTQYF.